The 10 T cell receptor beta chains listed next were all sequenced from one sample in a study of identical twins. TCRdb re-derived calls from the 5' RACE reads in MiXCR, one entry per CDR3 protein. The table includes hundreds of thousands of distinct CDR3 sequences, roughly 7.5% detected once. The same sample was also studied in work on yellow fever vaccine responses in identical twins.

The sample was memory (CD45RO+) T cells sorted from blood. The source is a woman aged 18-29 years in good health.

There are a few counts of this clonotype. Mismatch with germline at one junction end may stem from a read error. The chain combines TRBV7-7 with TRBJ2-1; D not certain. From germline, CDR1 is SSHAT and CDR2 FNYEAQ (reference sequence). The CDR3 length is 15 residues. CDR3 bases: TGTGCTAGCAGCTTAGTGGAGAGCTCCTACAATGAGCAGTTCTTC. Translated: CASSLVESSYNEQFF.

This clonotype was seen a handful of times. The V call is TRBV20-1, the J call TRBJ1-2; maybe TRBD1 (6 bases). This CDR3 has 12 residues. Per germline, CDR1 DFQATT and CDR2 SNEGSKA (reference sequence). Trimming removed 5 bases at V and 7 bases at J, with 14 bases between. The CDR3 sequence is CSAQGTIAGYTF. Here the CDR3 DNA reads TGCAGTGCTCAGGGGACTATCGCTGGCTACACCTTC.

This chain joins TRBV20-1 and TRBJ2-6; 9 bases fit TRBD1. There are 18 residues in the CDR3. Germline lookup yields CDR1 DFQATT and CDR2 SNEGSKA (reference sequence). With V trimmed by 6 bases and J by 1 base, 13 bases remained unmatched. The CDR3: CSATQTGTGISGANVLTF. In DNA, the CDR3 is TGCAGTGCAACGCAAACCGGGACAGGGATTTCTGGGGCCAACGTCCTGACTTTC.

The chain uses TRBV5-6 and TRBJ2-2; the match to TRBD1 covers 10 bases. V was clipped by 4 bases and J by 7 bases; unmatched bases: 13. Germline CDR1 is SGHDT and CDR2 is YYEEEE. The CDR3 totals 17 residues. The CDR3 here is CASSLTPRDRGHGELFF. For the CDR3, the DNA is TGTGCCAGCAGCCTCACGCCCCGGGACAGGGGCCACGGGGAGCTGTTTTTT.

This rearrangement joins TRBV20-1 to TRBJ2-3; 7 nucleotides align to TRBD1. The CDR3 is 13 amino acids. Germline CDR1 reads DFQATT; CDR2 reads SNEGSKA (reference sequence). V shed 6 bases, J shed 0 bases, and the junction held 3 bases outside the gene matches. The CDR3 here is CSAPGQSTDTQYF. The CDR3 DNA is TGCAGTGCACCGGGACAGAGCACAGATACGCAGTATTTT.

This clonotype was seen ten or more times. CDR3 residues: CSARVEGGAYNEQFF. CDR3 DNA sequence: TGCAGTGCTAGAGTCGAGGGGGGGGCCTACAATGAGCAGTTCTTC. V usage is TRBV20-1 and J usage is TRBJ2-1; TRBD2 is a possible D gene (7 bases). CDR3 length: 15 amino acids. The germline V gene has CDR1 DFQATT and CDR2 SNEGSKA (reference sequence). The V and J ends lost 1 base and 2 bases respectively, with 12 bases between them.

The chain uses TRBV12-3 or TRBV12-4 and TRBJ1-5; unclear D gene. V lost 5 bases and J lost 1, with 12 bases in between. This CDR3 is 15 amino acids long. CDR3 in DNA: TGTGCCAGCAGTCCCGGTCTACAGAGCAATCAGCCCCAGCATTTT. It is translated as CASSPGLQSNQPQHF.

This clonotype came up many times. V is TRBV12-3 or TRBV12-4 and J is TRBJ1-5; TRBD1 is a possible D gene (6 bases). The length of the CDR3 is 17 residues. The V gene lost 1 base and the J gene lost 1 base, with 14 bases spanning the gap. The CDR3 DNA reads as TGTGCCAGCAGTTTAGGAGACAGGAGATCGAGCAATCAGCCCCAGCATTTT. Protein: CASSLGDRRSSNQPQHF.

At least ten counts were recorded for this clonotype. Likely a read error: the CDR3 ends without its conserved phenylalanine or tryptophan. The limits of the CDR3 on the DNA are not certain, so only TCRdb's listed CDR3 is given. V gene TRBV6-1 combines with J gene TRBJ2-1; no DNA check was done on the table's D call, TRBD2. Per the germline V gene, CDR1 is MNHNS and CDR2 is SASEGT. Both ends counted, the CDR3 spans 13 residues. CDR3 loop: CASSGEFAGVRRS.

This clonotype was seen ten or more times. The chain has TRBV5-6 and TRBJ2-1; 8 nucleotides match TRBD1. The CDR3 extends over 16 amino acids. J was trimmed by 3 bases and V by 4 bases; bases with no gene match: 9. Germline V CDR1 and CDR2: SGHDT, YYEEEE. The CDR3: CASSPEDRVVYNEQFF. The CDR3 nucleotides are TGTGCCAGCAGCCCTGAGGACAGGGTGGTCTACAATGAGCAGTTCTTC. The variable domain in full, with the rest retrieved from reference TRBV5-6 and TRBJ2-1, is DAGVTQSPTHLIKTRGQQVTLRCSPKSGHDTVSWYQQALGQGPQFIFQYYEEEERQRGNFPDRFSGHQFPNYSSELNVNALLLGDSALYLCASSPEDRVVYNEQFFGPGTRLTVL.